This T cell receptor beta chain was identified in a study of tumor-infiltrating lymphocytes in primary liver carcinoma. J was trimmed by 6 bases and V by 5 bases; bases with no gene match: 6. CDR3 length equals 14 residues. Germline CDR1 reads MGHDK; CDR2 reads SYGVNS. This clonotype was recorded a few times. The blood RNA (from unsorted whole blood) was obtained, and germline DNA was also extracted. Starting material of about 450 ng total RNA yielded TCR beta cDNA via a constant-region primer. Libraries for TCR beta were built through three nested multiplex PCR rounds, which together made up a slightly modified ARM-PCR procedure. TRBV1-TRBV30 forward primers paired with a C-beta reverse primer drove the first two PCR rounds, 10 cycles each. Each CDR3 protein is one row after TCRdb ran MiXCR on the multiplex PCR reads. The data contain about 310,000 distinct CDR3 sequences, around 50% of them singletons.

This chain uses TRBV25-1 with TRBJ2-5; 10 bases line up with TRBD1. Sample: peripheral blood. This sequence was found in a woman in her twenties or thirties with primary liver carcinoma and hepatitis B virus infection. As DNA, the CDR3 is TGTGCCAGCAGTCCCCGGACAGGGGGACAGACCCAGTACTTC. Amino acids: CASSPRTGGQTQYF.